Listed below are T cell receptor beta chains from one sample, sequenced in a study of early T cells in non-severe SARS-CoV-2 infection. TCRdb analysed the 5' RACE reads with MiXCR anew, one entry per CDR3 protein. The sample shows 52,000 or so distinct CDR3 sequences, approximately 12% of them seen only once. The sequencing sample was made of whole blood. Receptor source: an adult who was a healthcare worker with PCR-confirmed SARS-CoV-2 infection or an uninfected control (not recorded which). Each CDR3 is given with its conserved first and last residue. D genes are given only for firm matches. Where a row states a size, it is once, few, many or the class of an expanded clone; other rows omit it.

V	size	J	length	D	CDR3	DNA
TRBV29-1	many	TRBJ2-4	11	NA	CSVPKGNIQYF	TGCAGCGTCCCAAAGGGAAACATTCAGTACTTC
TRBV7-9	few	TRBJ2-7	11	TRBD1	CASSQGDEQYF	TGTGCCAGCAGCCAGGGGGACGAGCAGTACTTC
TRBV7-9	NA	TRBJ2-1	12	NA	CASRGRRDEQFF	TGTGCCAGCAGAGGCCGCCGGGATGAGCAGTTCTTC
TRBV6-2/TRBV6-3	NA	TRBJ1-5	13	NA	CASSPTGNQPQHF	TGTGCCAGCAGTCCGACAGGTAATCAGCCCCAGCATTTT
TRBV12-3/TRBV12-4	NA	TRBJ2-2	19	TRBD2	CASSLGVLAGGLNTGELFF	TGTGCCAGCAGTTTAGGGGTACTAGCGGGGGGATTGAACACCGGGGAGCTGTTTTTT
TRBV15	many	TRBJ1-3	14	NA	CATSRPALGNTIYF	TGTGCCACCAGCAGGCCTGCTCTTGGAAACACCATATATTTT
TRBV29-1	few	TRBJ2-1	11	NA	CSTISYNEQFF	TGCAGCACGATCTCCTACAATGAGCAGTTCTTC
TRBV9	few	TRBJ2-3	14	TRBD1	CASSVEGGPDTQYF	TGTGCCAGCAGCGTAGAAGGGGGCCCCGATACGCAGTATTTT
TRBV7-2	many	TRBJ2-3	20	TRBD2	CASSFPTAGLAGGRADTQYF	TGTGCCAGCAGCTTCCCCACCGCGGGACTAGCGGGGGGGCGAGCAGATACGCAGTATTTT
TRBV19	NA	TRBJ1-2	14	NA	CASSKERGNYGYNF	TGTGCCAGTAGTAAGGAGCGGGGGAACTATGGCTACAACTTC
TRBV4-2	few	TRBJ1-1	14	NA	CASSQEQANTEAFF	TGTGCCAGCAGCCAAGAACAAGCGAACACTGAAGCTTTCTTT
TRBV5-1	few	TRBJ2-5	15	TRBD2	CASSTQPGGGETQYF	TGCGCCAGCAGCACCCAGCCGGGGGGAGGAGAGACCCAGTACTTC
TRBV7-9	many	TRBJ1-2	14	TRBD1	CASSSAGGRYGYTF	TGTGCCAGCAGCTCGGCAGGGGGCCGCTATGGCTACACCTTC
TRBV5-1	NA	TRBJ1-2	14	NA	CASSLIWGQDGYTF	TGCGCCAGCAGCTTGATCTGGGGGCAGGATGGCTACACCTTC
TRBV29-1	NA	TRBJ2-7	14	NA	CSVVGHQTRYEQYF	TGCAGCGTTGTGGGACACCAGACGCGCTACGAGCAGTACTTC
TRBV12-3/TRBV12-4	many	TRBJ2-3	14	TRBD2	CASSHSGGTDTQYF	TGTGCCAGCAGTCATAGCGGGGGCACAGATACGCAGTATTTT
TRBV5-1	few	TRBJ2-1	12	TRBD1	CASSPPGQGEFF	TGCGCCAGCAGCCCGCCGGGACAGGGAGAGTTCTTC
TRBV29-1	many	TRBJ2-6	16	NA	CSAFRDTDSGANVLTF	TGCAGCGCCTTCCGGGACACGGACTCTGGGGCCAACGTCCTGACTTTC
TRBV19	many	TRBJ1-4	11	NA	CASMGYGTLFF	TGTGCCAGTATGGGGTACGGGACACTGTTTTTT
TRBV28	NA	TRBJ1-1	14	NA	CASTRVLRNTEAFF	TGTGCGTCAACCAGGGTGCTCCGGAACACTGAAGCTTTCTTT
TRBV7-6	few	TRBJ2-2	15	TRBD1	CASSLVAGGTGELFF	TGTGCCAGCAGCTTAGTGGCAGGGGGCACCGGGGAGCTGTTTTTT
TRBV6-6	NA	TRBJ1-2	13	NA	CASVHSEGYGYTF	TGTGCCAGCGTACACTCGGAGGGTTATGGCTACACCTTC
TRBV18	few	TRBJ1-4	15	NA	CASSPETVYSEKLFF	TGTGCCAGCTCACCAGAAACGGTGTATTCTGAAAAACTGTTTTTT
TRBV6-6	few	TRBJ2-7	13	NA	CASSLPGAYEQYF	TGTGCCAGCAGTTTGCCGGGGGCCTACGAGCAGTACTTC
TRBV7-2	NA	TRBJ2-1	15	TRBD2	CASSLAPGGFNEQFF	TGTGCCAGCAGCTTAGCCCCCGGGGGGTTCAATGAGCAGTTCTTC
TRBV9	many	TRBJ1-1	14	NA	CASSGGIANTEAFF	TGTGCCAGCAGCGGGGGAATTGCGAACACTGAAGCTTTCTTT
TRBV29-1	few	TRBJ2-5	12	NA	CSVEQGGKTQYF	TGCAGCGTTGAACAGGGGGGGAAGACCCAGTACTTC
TRBV6-5	many	TRBJ2-5	14	TRBD2	CASSYAGEGETQYF	TGTGCCAGCAGTTACGCGGGGGAGGGAGAGACCCAGTACTTC
TRBV11-2	many	TRBJ2-1	14	NA	CASSAPGLYNEQFF	TGTGCCAGCAGCGCCCCGGGACTTTACAATGAGCAGTTCTTC
TRBV6-1	NA	TRBJ2-2	13	NA	CASSSGPTGELFF	TGTGCCAGCAGTTCAGGGCCGACCGGGGAGCTGTTTTTT
TRBV29-1	NA	TRBJ1-2	14	TRBD1	CSVDRQGVNYGYTF	TGCAGCGTTGACAGACAGGGGGTTAACTATGGCTACACCTTC
TRBV20-1	many	TRBJ2-3	17	TRBD2	CSARVRLAGHRTDTQYF	TGCAGTGCTAGAGTGAGGCTAGCGGGGCACCGCACAGATACGCAGTATTTT
TRBV18	few	TRBJ2-3	15	TRBD2	CASSTGLAGTDTQYF	TGTGCCAGCTCAACCGGACTAGCGGGGACAGATACGCAGTATTTT
TRBV6-1	NA	TRBJ1-1	13	NA	CASSAQVKDEAFF	TGTGCCAGCAGTGCACAGGTTAAGGATGAAGCTTTCTTT
TRBV29-1	few	TRBJ2-1	14	NA	CSVGDYDSYNEQFF	TGCAGCGTTGGAGACTACGACTCCTACAATGAGCAGTTCTTC
TRBV3-1	many	TRBJ2-1	16	TRBD2	CASSQAGGTSVNEQFF	TGTGCCAGCAGCCAAGCCGGGGGGACTAGTGTGAATGAGCAGTTCTTC
TRBV20-1	many	TRBJ2-7	16	TRBD1	CSARAIGQGLFHEQYF	TGCAGTGCTAGGGCAATCGGACAGGGCCTATTCCACGAGCAGTACTTC
TRBV15	many	TRBJ1-4	17	NA	CATSRKDRGYTNEKLFF	TGTGCCACCAGCAGAAAGGACAGAGGCTATACTAATGAAAAACTGTTTTTT
TRBV7-6	few	TRBJ2-1	17	NA	CASSQEQAGIAMGEQFF	TGTGCCAGCAGCCAGGAACAGGCGGGGATCGCGATGGGTGAGCAGTTCTTC
TRBV7-9	many	TRBJ2-4	19	TRBD2	CASSLEVASGGLAKNIQYF	TGTGCCAGCAGCTTAGAGGTGGCTAGCGGGGGCCTAGCCAAAAACATTCAGTACTTC
TRBV10-3	few	TRBJ1-2	11	NA	CAILGAWGYTF	TGTGCCATCTTGGGGGCGTGGGGCTACACCTTC
TRBV5-6	NA	TRBJ2-7	14	TRBD1	CASSFDRGTYEQYF	TGTGCCAGCAGCTTCGACAGGGGGACCTACGAGCAGTACTTC
TRBV10-2	NA	TRBJ2-1	16	TRBD2	CASSTRGLAGGNEQFF	TGCGCCAGCAGTACACGGGGACTAGCGGGGGGCAATGAGCAGTTCTTC
TRBV7-9	many	TRBJ1-5	12	NA	CASSLVGQPQHF	TGTGCCAGCAGCTTAGTTGGTCAGCCCCAGCATTTT
TRBV9	few	TRBJ2-3	17	TRBD2	CASSVRTSVTSTDTQYF	TGTGCCAGCAGCGTGCGGACTAGCGTAACTAGCACAGATACGCAGTATTTT
TRBV20-1	NA	TRBJ2-7	10	NA	CSARQTWQYF	TGCAGTGCTAGACAAACCTGGCAGTACTTC
TRBV30	NA	TRBJ2-1	15	TRBD2	CAWSVTRAGGNEQFF	TGTGCCTGGAGTGTGACGCGTGCGGGGGGCAATGAGCAGTTCTTC
TRBV7-8	NA	TRBJ1-6	17	NA	CASSLAQASSYNSPLHF	TGTGCCAGCAGCTTAGCGCAAGCTAGCTCCTATAATTCACCCCTCCACTTT
TRBV20-1	few	TRBJ1-2	14	TRBD1	CSARDPGQGYGYTF	TGCAGTGCTAGAGACCCGGGACAGGGCTATGGCTACACCTTC
TRBV19	NA	TRBJ2-7	15	TRBD1	CASSTIQGAKDEQYF	TGTGCCAGTAGTACGATACAGGGGGCGAAGGACGAGCAGTACTTC
TRBV14	many	TRBJ1-2	16	NA	CASSQVGGATNYGYTF	TGTGCCAGCAGCCAAGTAGGTGGGGCGACTAACTATGGCTACACCTTC
TRBV29-1	NA	TRBJ2-1	12	TRBD1	CSAAGTVEAQFF	TGCAGCGCCGCCGGGACAGTTGAGGCGCAGTTCTTC
TRBV5-1	few	TRBJ2-7	14	NA	CASSLGGVSYEQYF	TGCGCCAGCAGCTTGGGAGGCGTCTCCTACGAGCAGTACTTC
TRBV3-1	many	TRBJ2-3	18	NA	CASSQRGVGDPSTDTQYF	TGTGCCAGCAGCCAACGGGGTGTCGGGGATCCTAGCACAGATACGCAGTATTTT
TRBV20-1	few	TRBJ2-1	14	NA	CSALRDGVLNEQFF	TGCAGTGCTCTCCGGGACGGAGTACTAAATGAGCAGTTCTTC
TRBV7-9	few	TRBJ2-1	15	TRBD1	CASNGGTGIRNEQFF	TGTGCCAGCAATGGGGGGACAGGGATTAGGAATGAGCAGTTCTTC
TRBV7-6	many	TRBJ2-2	14	TRBD2	CASMSRGGTGELFF	TGTGCCAGCATGAGTCGGGGGGGCACCGGGGAGCTGTTTTTT